Following are 5 T cell receptor beta chains from one sample sequenced in a study of memory CD4+ T cells and cytomegalovirus serostatus. Single viable CD3+CD4+CD8-CD45RO+ cells were sorted as the memory CD4+ T cells. The assay was immunoSEQ multiplex PCR, and TCRdb's table has in-frame clones only and misses some. Of 50,000 to 70,000 clones in the sample, around 79% were seen once. Material for sequencing was memory CD4+ T cells from blood. These receptors originate from an adult in good health and CMV-seropositive.

This chain uses TRBV27 with TRBJ1-5, with unresolved D. The V end was cut by 6 bases, the J end by 3 bases, with 9 bases between. Germline CDR1 reads MNHEY; CDR2 reads SMNVEV (reference sequence). This CDR3 comprises 13 residues. The CDR3 spells CASSPAPNQPQHF. The CDR3 DNA reads as TGTGCCAGCAGCCCCGCACCCAATCAGCCCCAGCATTTT.

This chain connects TRBV2 to TRBJ1-4; D is uncertain. The CDR3 has 10 residues. V was shortened by 7 bases and J by 5 bases, with 2 bases between the two germline ends. The germline CDR1 and CDR2 sequences are SNHLY and FYNNEI. The DNA for the CDR3 is TGTGCCAGCATGAATGAAAAACTGTTTTTT. It translates to CASMNEKLFF.

The chain recombines TRBV11-3 with TRBJ1-1; 8 positions match TRBD1. Germline V CDR1 and CDR2: SGHNT, YENEEA. Trimming removed 3 bases from V and 2 bases from J; junction bases left unmatched: 5. The CDR3 runs 15 residues. The CDR3 sequence is CASSLDRAPNTEAFF. The CDR3 DNA follows: TGTGCCAGCAGCTTGGACAGGGCGCCCAACACTGAAGCTTTCTTT. The full variable domain, completed using reference TRBV11-3 and TRBJ1-1, is EAGVVQSPRYKIIEKKQPVAFWCNPISGHNTLYWYLQNLGQGPELLIRYENEEAVDDSQLPKDRFSAERLKGVDSTLKIQPAELGDSAVYLCASSLDRAPNTEAFFGQGTRLTVV.

V and J are TRBV5-1 and TRBJ2-2; D is perhaps TRBD2 (6 bases). CDR1 and CDR2 (germline): SGHRS, YFSETQ. The CDR3 loop spans 14 amino acids. V gave up 5 bases and J gave up 4 bases, with 12 bases separating them. In DNA, the CDR3 is TGCGCCAGCAGGTGGGACTCGAGCACCGGGGAGCTGTTTTTT. Protein product: CASRWDSSTGELFF.

The chain links TRBV14 to TRBJ2-5; the D gene could be TRBD1 or TRBD2 (5 bases each). The CDR3 has 14 amino acids. Trimming shortened V by 3 bases and J by 9 bases, and 17 bases separated the two germline ends. The germline CDR1 and CDR2 sequences are SGHDN and FVKESK. CDR3 in amino acids: CASSQAQGFGAQYF. CDR3 bases: TGTGCCAGCAGCCAGGCCCAGGGCTTCGGGGCCCAGTACTTC.